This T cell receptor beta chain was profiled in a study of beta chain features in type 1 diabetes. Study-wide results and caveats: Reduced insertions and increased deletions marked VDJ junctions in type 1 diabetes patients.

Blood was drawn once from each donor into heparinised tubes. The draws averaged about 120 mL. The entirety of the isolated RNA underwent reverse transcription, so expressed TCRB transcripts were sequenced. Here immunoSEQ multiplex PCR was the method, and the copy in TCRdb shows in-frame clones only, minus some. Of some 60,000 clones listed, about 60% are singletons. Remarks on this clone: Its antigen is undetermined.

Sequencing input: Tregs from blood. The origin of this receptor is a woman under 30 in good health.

The CDR3 DNA follows: TGTGCCAGCAGGCGCGGGACAGGGGTATTCTATGAGCAGTTCTTC. Residues: CASRRGTGVFYEQFF. This sequence joins TRBV6-5 and TRBJ2-1; 10 bases match TRBD1. CDR1 is MNHEY and CDR2 is SVGAGI in the germline V gene. V was clipped by 6 bases and J by 8 bases; unmatched bases: 10. The CDR3 covers 15 residues.